The text below deals with one T cell receptor (beta chain). Random hexamers served to reverse transcribe roughly 0.5 to 1 ug RNA. From the immunoSEQ multiplex PCR reads, TCRdb called clonotypes with MiXCR, one entry per CDR3 protein. The table includes about 150,000 distinct CDR3 sequences, over 85% detected once. Germline loops: CDR1 SNHLY, CDR2 FYNNEI. V was pared by 1 base and J by 4 bases, with 11 bases between. CDR3 length equals 14 residues. The sample is drawn from a study of CD8 T cells in Susac syndrome. This rearrangement joins TRBV2 to TRBJ2-7; D is possibly TRBD1 (6 bases). The clonotype was recovered from a human donor with multiple sclerosis. Sequenced material: CD4+ T cells from PBMCs. The CDR3 coding sequence is TGTGCCAGCAGTGAAGGGGGACAAGGGTACGAGCAGTACTTC. It encodes CASSEGGQGYEQYF.